Below are 3 T cell receptor beta chains sequenced from a single sample in a study of long-term antiretroviral therapy in people with HIV. Run at survey level, the immunoSEQ assay was version v3.0. Sequencing was performed with immunoSEQ multiplex PCR; in TCRdb, only in-frame clones are kept and a portion is missing. This sample has tens of thousands of clones, with over 80% found just once. Sequencing used unsorted PBMCs, obtained 4.2 to 4.5 years after starting antiretroviral therapy. Receptors originate from a young man with HIV.

The chain recombines TRBV30 with TRBJ1-5, with 8 bases lining up with TRBD1. The CDR3 length is 13 residues. Trimming cost V 2 bases and J 7 bases; bases outside gene matches: 4. Germline loops: CDR1 GTSNPN, CDR2 SVGIG (reference sequence). The DNA of the CDR3 is TGTGCCTGGAGTCTACAGGGGGACCAGCCCCAGCATTTT. Amino acid sequence: CAWSLQGDQPQHF.

The chain has TRBV6-5 and TRBJ2-1, with 11 bases matching TRBD2. The CDR3 has 13 residues. Looked up from germline, CDR1 is MNHEY and CDR2 is SVGAGI. V lost 5 bases, J lost 12 bases, and 6 bases stayed unmatched. In nucleotides, the CDR3 is TGTGCCAGCAGTCTATCTAGCGGGAGGCCGCAGTTCTTC. It is translated as CASSLSSGRPQFF.

This clone is judged medium-sized. DNA for the CDR3: TGTGCCAGCAGCTTTGGATCCCCGGGGGGCTTGAACACTGAAGCTTTCTTT. Encoded protein: CASSFGSPGGLNTEAFF. The chain has TRBV5-6 and TRBJ1-1, with D perhaps matching TRBD1 (6 bases). The CDR3 sequence is 17 residues long. The germline CDR1 and CDR2 sequences are SGHDT and YYEEEE. Trimming left V 2 bases short and J 0 bases short, with 17 bases between. The full variable domain, in which reference TRBV5-6 and TRBJ1-1 provide the parts outside the CDR3, is DAGVTQSPTHLIKTRGQQVTLRCSPKSGHDTVSWYQQALGQGPQFIFQYYEEEERQRGNFPDRFSGHQFPNYSSELNVNALLLGDSALYLCASSFGSPGGLNTEAFFGQGTRLTVV.